This TCR beta chain was obtained from a study of T cell repertoires in aging, cancer and after chemotherapy. Study background: Over several months to years, re-sampled healthy donor repertoires clearly shared clones. Study results and caveats: These repertoire data do not allow conclusions about immunological memory after chemotherapy.

TCR beta rearrangements were amplified from peripheral blood genomic DNA. The length of the CDR3 is 10 residues. Between the trimmed V and J ends, which lost 7 bases and 8 bases, there was a span of 8 bases. Germline CDR1 is LNHDA and CDR2 is SQIVND (reference sequence). Rearranged V-D-J TRB sequences were amplified with a mixed TRB-A/B primer pool. TCRdb re-called the multiplex PCR reads through MiXCR, storing one row per CDR3 protein. The top ten clones hold around 3.3% of a sample with about 9,400 distinct CDR3 sequences, around 40% of them seen once. This clonotype is judged medium-sized. What it binds is unknown.

The chain uses TRBV19 and TRBJ1-2, with unresolved D. The sequenced sample consisted of blood. The TCR was taken from a human donor in good health. The CDR3 spells CASMRVGYTF. The CDR3, as DNA: TGTGCCAGTATGAGGGTCGGCTACACCTTC.